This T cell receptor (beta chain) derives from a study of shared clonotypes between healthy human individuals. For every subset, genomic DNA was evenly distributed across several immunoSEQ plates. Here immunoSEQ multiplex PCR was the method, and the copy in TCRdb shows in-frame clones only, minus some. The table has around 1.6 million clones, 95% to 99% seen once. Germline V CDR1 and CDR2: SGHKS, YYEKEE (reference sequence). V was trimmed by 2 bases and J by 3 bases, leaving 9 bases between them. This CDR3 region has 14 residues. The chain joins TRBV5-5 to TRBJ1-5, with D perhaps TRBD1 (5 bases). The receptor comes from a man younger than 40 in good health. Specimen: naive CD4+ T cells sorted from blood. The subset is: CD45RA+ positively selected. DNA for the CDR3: TGTGCCAGCAGCTTTGACAGACTCAATCAGCCCCAGCATTTT. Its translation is CASSFDRLNQPQHF.